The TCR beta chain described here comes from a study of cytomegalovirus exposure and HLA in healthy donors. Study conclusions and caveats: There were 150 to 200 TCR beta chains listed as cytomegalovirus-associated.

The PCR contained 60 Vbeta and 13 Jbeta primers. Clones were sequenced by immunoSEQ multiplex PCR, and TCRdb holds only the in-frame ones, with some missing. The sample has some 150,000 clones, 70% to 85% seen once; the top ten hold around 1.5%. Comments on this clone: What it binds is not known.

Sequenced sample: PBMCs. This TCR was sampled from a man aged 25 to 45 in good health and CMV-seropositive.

The CDR3 protein is CASSLALAGRRETQYF. The DNA of the CDR3 is TGCGCCAGCAGCTTGGCGCTAGCGGGAAGGAGAGAGACCCAGTACTTC. The chain uses TRBV5-1 and TRBJ2-5, with TRBD2 matching over 9 bases. Germline trimming cut 0 bases from V and 4 bases from J; bases unmatched to any gene: 7. There are 16 residues in the CDR3. The V gene's germline CDR1 is SGHRS and CDR2 YFSETQ.